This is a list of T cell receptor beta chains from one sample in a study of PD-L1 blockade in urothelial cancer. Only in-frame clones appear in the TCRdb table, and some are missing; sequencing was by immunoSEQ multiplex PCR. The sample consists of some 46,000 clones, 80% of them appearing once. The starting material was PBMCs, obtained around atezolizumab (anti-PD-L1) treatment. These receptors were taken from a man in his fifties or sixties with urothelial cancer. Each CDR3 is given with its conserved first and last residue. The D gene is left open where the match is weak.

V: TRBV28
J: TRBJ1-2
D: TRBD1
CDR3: CASSSTGAYGYTF
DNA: TGTGCCAGCAGCTCTACAGGGGCCTATGGCTACACCTTC

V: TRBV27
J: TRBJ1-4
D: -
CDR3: CASRNRGGTSNEKLFF
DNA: TGTGCCAGCAGGAACCGCGGGGGGACGTCTAATGAAAAACTGTTTTTT

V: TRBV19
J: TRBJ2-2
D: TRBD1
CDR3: CASSTARDRGIKAGELFF
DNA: TGTGCCAGTAGTACCGCCCGGGACAGGGGTATCAAGGCCGGGGAGCTGTTTTTT

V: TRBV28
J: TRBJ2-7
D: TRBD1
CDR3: CASSPGTGRYEQYF
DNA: TGTGCCAGCAGTCCCGGGACAGGGCGCTACGAGCAGTACTTC

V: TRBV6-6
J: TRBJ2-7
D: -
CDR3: CASTAGGTYEQYF
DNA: TGTGCCAGCACCGCAGGAGGCACCTACGAGCAGTACTTC

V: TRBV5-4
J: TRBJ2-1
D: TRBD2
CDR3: CASQTSGGVYNEQFF
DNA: TGTGCCAGCCAGACTAGCGGGGGGGTCTACAATGAGCAGTTCTTC

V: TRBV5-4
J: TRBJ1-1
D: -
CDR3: CASSSRGSDTEAFF
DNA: TGTGCCAGCAGCAGTAGGGGGTCAGACACTGAAGCTTTCTTT

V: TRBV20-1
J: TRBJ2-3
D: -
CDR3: CSANLGGDF
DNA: TGCAGTGCTAACCTAGGGGGGGATTTT

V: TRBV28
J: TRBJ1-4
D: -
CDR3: CASSIPRGREKLFF
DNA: TGTGCCAGCAGTATCCCCAGGGGTAGGGAAAAACTGTTTTTT

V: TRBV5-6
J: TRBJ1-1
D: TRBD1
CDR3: CASSLVRGLKNTEAFF
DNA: TGTGCCAGCAGCTTGGTAAGGGGGCTTAAGAACACTGAAGCTTTCTTT

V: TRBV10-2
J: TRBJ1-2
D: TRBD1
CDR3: CASSFDREKGYTF
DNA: TGCGCCAGCAGTTTTGACAGGGAGAAAGGCTACACCTTC

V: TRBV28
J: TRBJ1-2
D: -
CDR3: CASSSFPPNYGYTF
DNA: TGTGCCAGCAGTTCTTTTCCCCCTAACTATGGCTACACCTTC

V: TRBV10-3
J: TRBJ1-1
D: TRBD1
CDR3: CATIDRAGVNTEAFF
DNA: TGTGCCACCATCGACAGGGCCGGGGTGAACACTGAAGCTTTCTTT